This T cell receptor beta chain was captured in a study of shared clonotypes between healthy human individuals. Assay used: immunoSEQ multiplex PCR; TCRdb lists only in-frame clones, some missing. Of around 510,000 clones listed, approximately 94% were seen once; the top ten hold about 0.06%. The CDR3 loop spans 15 amino acids. Germline lookup yields CDR1 LNHDA and CDR2 SQIVND (reference sequence). A split of CD4+ cells into CD45RA+ naive and CD45RA-negative memory subsets was performed. Material for sequencing was naive CD4+ T cells sorted from blood. Described subset: CD45RA+ positively selected. The TCR comes from a woman aged 25 to 39 in good health. The rearrangement links TRBV19 to TRBJ2-5, with no clear D. Judging by the DNA end, TRBJ2-7 fits better; the J call may be wrong. The CDR3 protein is CASSNRGSSSYEQYF. The DNA for the CDR3 is TGTGCCAGTAGTAATCGCGGATCAAGCTCCTACGAGCAGTACTTC.